The source of this T cell receptor (beta chain) is a study of blood T cell repertoires in COVID-19 (TCRdb year 2020). Regarding the complete study: Samples from collaborators originated in the United States, Italy and Spain and spanned both the acute and convalescent phases of COVID-19. The material from the prospective study consisted of cDNA or gDNA derived from T cells, B-cell-depleted T cells, or PBMCs. The dataset comprised deeply sampled blood TCRbeta repertoires from subjects exposed to, actively infected with, or recovered from COVID-19. The repertoires were released in a freely available public database intended as a resource for research on the immune response to SARS-CoV-2. The samples were drawn from two sources: the first 160 participants of the ongoing ImmuneRACE study, and 1,200 or so subjects contributed by 6 global collaborators. A de-identified subject ID, COVID-19 status, age in years and sex were almost always included in the sample metadata. Where available, HLA class I and class II types were obtained from metadata supplied by the sample provider rather than from assay-based typing. General study outcomes and caveats: Clinical and demographic metadata were provided uncurated, with the amount varying by source and participant.

Note on this clone: Its antigen is still unknown. Base qualities were left out, and no much larger clone turns up one base away. The same CDR3 arises from other DNA sequences in this sample as well.

One collaborating source in Seattle enrolled patients while the patients were actively infected and followed the patients over time throughout the course of disease. Collaborating institutions collected whole blood in K2EDTA tubes following their own protocols. Collaborator samples were shipped for TCRbeta analysis as frozen whole blood, isolated PBMCs, or DNA extracted from either sample type. The immunoSEQ Assay, a bias-controlled multiplex PCR, was used to amplify TCRbeta CDR3 regions from genomic DNA. In the original analysis: The number of nucleated cells in each sample was estimated by amplification of reference gene primers within the assay. Sequence reads were collapsed and filtered to measure the absolute abundance of every unique TCRbeta CDR3 rearrangement. For each sample, productive Simpson clonality was calculated by taking the square root of Simpson's diversity index across productive rearrangements. In TCRdb, the immuneACCESS table is reduced to in-frame sequences with V and J assigned. These tables do not hold every clone; where another copy was compared, an unresolved V gene accounts for under half, and the others remain unexplained. V and J calls plus clone size are reproduced from that table; the DNA served to infer D and trimming. The sample includes over 70,000 clones, with 90% observed a single time. 6.5% to 8.5% of the sample is in the top ten clones.

V is clipped by 3 bases and J by 1 base, and the sequence between their germline boundaries is 4 bases long. From a lookup of the germline V gene, CDR1 and CDR2 are MDHEN and SYDVKM. The CDR3 sequence holds 12 residues, the cysteine and phenylalanine included. Kept here is only the CDR3 DNA, which spans 36 bases and is read in frame from base 1. Material: peripheral blood. Here the chain combines TRBV28 and TRBJ2-7, with no D gene named confidently. The TCR comes from a man younger than 35 with COVID-19, enrolled during active disease. The CDR3 in this case is CASSFLSYEQYF. The DNA sequence follows: TGTGCCAGCAGTTTCTTGTCCTACGAGCAGTACTTC.